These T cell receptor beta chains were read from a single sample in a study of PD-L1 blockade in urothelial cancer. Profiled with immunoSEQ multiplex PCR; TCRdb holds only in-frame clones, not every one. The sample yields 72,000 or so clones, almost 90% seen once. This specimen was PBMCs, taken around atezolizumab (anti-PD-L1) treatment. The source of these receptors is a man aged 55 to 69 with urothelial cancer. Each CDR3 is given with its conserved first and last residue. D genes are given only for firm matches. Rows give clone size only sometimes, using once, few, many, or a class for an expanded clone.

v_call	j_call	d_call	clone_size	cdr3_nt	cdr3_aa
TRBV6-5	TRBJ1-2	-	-	TGTGCCAGCAGTTATGGTCGCGGGGTCGGCTCCTATGGCTACACCTTC	CASSYGRGVGSYGYTF
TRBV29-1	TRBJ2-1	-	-	TGCAGCGCTCCGACAGGTTTTGCCTACAATGAGCAGTTCTTC	CSAPTGFAYNEQFF
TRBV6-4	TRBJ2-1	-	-	TGTGCCAGCAGATCGGATAAGGGACTGCTGAATGAGCAGTTCTTC	CASRSDKGLLNEQFF
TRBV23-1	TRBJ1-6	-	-	TGCGCCAGCAGTCAATCCCCAGAATATAATTCACCCCTCCACTTT	CASSQSPEYNSPLHF
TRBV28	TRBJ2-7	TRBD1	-	TGTGCCAGCAACAGGGGGTCCAACCTATACTACGAGCAGTACTTC	CASNRGSNLYYEQYF
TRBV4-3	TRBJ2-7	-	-	TGCGCCAGCAGCCAAGAGTCCAGGGGCGCCTACGAGCAGTACTTC	CASSQESRGAYEQYF
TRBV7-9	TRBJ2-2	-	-	TGTGCCAGCAGCTTACATCCCGGGGAGCTGTTTTTT	CASSLHPGELFF
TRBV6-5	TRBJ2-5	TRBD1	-	TGTGCCAGCTGGGACAGGGGGCGAGGAGAGACCCAGTACTTC	CASWDRGRGETQYF
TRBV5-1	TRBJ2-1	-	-	TGCGCCAGCAGCTTGTGGGCCGCGGGGGCACAAACTGGCTCCTACAATGAGCAGTTCTTC	CASSLWAAGAQTGSYNEQFF
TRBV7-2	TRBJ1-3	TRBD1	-	TGTGCCAGCAGCTTAACAGGGGGCGCATCAGGAAACACCATATATTTT	CASSLTGGASGNTIYF
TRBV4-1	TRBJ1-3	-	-	TGCGCCAGCAGCCAAGAGGGGACAAATATAAACACCATATATTTT	CASSQEGTNINTIYF
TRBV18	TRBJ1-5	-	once	TGTGCCAGCTCACCCGATACGGTAAAGCCCCAGCATTTT	CASSPDTVKPQHF
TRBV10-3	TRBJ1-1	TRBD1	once	TGTGCCATCAGTGGTTTAGGGGGCATAAACACTGAAGCTTTCTTT	CAISGLGGINTEAFF
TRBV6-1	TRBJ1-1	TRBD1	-	TGTGCCAGCAGTCCGGGACAGGAGAGCACTGAAGCTTTCTTT	CASSPGQESTEAFF
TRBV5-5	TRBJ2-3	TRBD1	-	TGTGCCAGCAGCCCCACAGGGGCTGATACGCAGTATTTT	CASSPTGADTQYF
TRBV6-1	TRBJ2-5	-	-	TGTGCCAGCAGGGGGCTAACAGGGAGTTTAGAGACCCAGTACTTC	CASRGLTGSLETQYF
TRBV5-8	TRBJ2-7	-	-	TGTGCCAGCAGCTCAGTCTACGAGCAGTACTTC	CASSSVYEQYF
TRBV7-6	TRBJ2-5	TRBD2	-	TGTGCCAGCAGCTTAGCGGGACTAGGGAAGACCCAGTACTTC	CASSLAGLGKTQYF
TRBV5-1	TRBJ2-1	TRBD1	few	TGCGCCAGCAGCTTGATGACAGGGTCTTGGACCTACAATGAGCAGTTCTTC	CASSLMTGSWTYNEQFF
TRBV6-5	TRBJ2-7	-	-	TGTGCCAGCAGTTCTTACCTCCTTCTAGCGAGATACGAGCAGTACTTC	CASSSYLLLARYEQYF
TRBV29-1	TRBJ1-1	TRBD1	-	TGCAGCGTCCGGGGACAGGGGCTGGGGTCGGCCTTAAACACTGAAGCTTTCTTT	CSVRGQGLGSALNTEAFF
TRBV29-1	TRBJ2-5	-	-	TGCAGCGTCCGGGGCGGGGGCCGGGAGACCCAGTACTTC	CSVRGGGRETQYF
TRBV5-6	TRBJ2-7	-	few	TGTGCCAGCAGCTTGTCGGCAGCGTCCGGGTACGAGCAGTACTTC	CASSLSAASGYEQYF
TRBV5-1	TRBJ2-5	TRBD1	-	TGCGCCAGCAGCTTGGGGACAGGGGAAAAGACCCAGTACTTC	CASSLGTGEKTQYF
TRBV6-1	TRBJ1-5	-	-	TGTGCCAGCAGTGGCCCCAGTCGCGGCCACAATCAGCCCCAGCATTTT	CASSGPSRGHNQPQHF
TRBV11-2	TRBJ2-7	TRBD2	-	TGTGCCAGCAGCTTAGCGGGAGGCGGGTCCGAGCAGTACTTC	CASSLAGGGSEQYF
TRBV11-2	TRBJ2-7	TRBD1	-	TGTGCCAGCACCTTACCACTGACAGGGGAGTCCTACGAGCAGTACTTC	CASTLPLTGESYEQYF
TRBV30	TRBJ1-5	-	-	TGTGCTTGGTCCTATAGCAATCAGCCCCAGCATTTT	CAWSYSNQPQHF
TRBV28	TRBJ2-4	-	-	TGTGCCAGCAGTTTATGGGGGCACAAACTAGCCAAAAACATTCAGTACTTC	CASSLWGHKLAKNIQYF
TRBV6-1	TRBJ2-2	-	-	TGTGCCAGCAGTTTGGGACTTGCGAACACCGGGGAGCTGTTTTTT	CASSLGLANTGELFF
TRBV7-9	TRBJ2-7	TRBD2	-	TGTGCCAGCAGCCCTCTAGTAGGACTAGCGACCTACGAGCAGTACTTC	CASSPLVGLATYEQYF
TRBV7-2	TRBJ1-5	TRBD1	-	TGTGCCAGCAGCCTCGGGACAGCCTCATATCATTTT	CASSLGTASYHF
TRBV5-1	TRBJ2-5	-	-	TGCGCCAGCAGCTTGGATGGACGGGATCCCCAGTACTTC	CASSLDGRDPQYF
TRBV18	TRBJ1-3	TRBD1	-	TGTGCCAGCCGCGGAACAGGGGGCGGAGGAAACACCATATATTTT	CASRGTGGGGNTIYF
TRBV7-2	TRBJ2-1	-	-	TGTGCCAGCAGCTTACAAGAGTCCAACAATGAGCAGTTCTTC	CASSLQESNNEQFF
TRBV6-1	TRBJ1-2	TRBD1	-	TGTGCCAGCAGTGTAGACTTAAGAGGGGGACAGGGAGGCGGCAACTATGGCTACACCTTC	CASSVDLRGGQGGGNYGYTF
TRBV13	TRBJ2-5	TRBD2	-	TGTGCCAGCAGCCCGATTGGGACTAGCGGGAGCGGAGGGGAGACCCAGTACTTC	CASSPIGTSGSGGETQYF